This T cell receptor (beta chain) originates from a study of T cell changes during pregnancy in multiple sclerosis. The germline gives CDR1 SGHNT, CDR2 YENEEA. The CDR3 loop spans 12 amino acids. The V and J ends lost 5 bases and 6 bases respectively, with 9 bases between them. Libraries were prepared by immunoSEQ multiplex PCR; TCRdb keeps only in-frame clonotypes and omits some of them. The table has 42,000 or so clones, 90% to 95% seen once; the top ten hold approximately 0.35%. Sequencing used CD4+ T cells from peripheral blood mononuclear cells, obtained after pregnancy. This rearrangement joins TRBV11-3 to TRBJ2-3; no firm D call. The source is a female donor with multiple sclerosis, enrolled in a pregnancy study. CDR3 amino acids: CASSARWDTQYF. CDR3 bases: TGTGCCAGCAGCGCCCGGTGGGATACGCAGTATTTT.